The clone carrying this TCR beta chain turned up a few times. Recovery among Cohort 3 donors was established by two negative PCRs, clearance, or symptom resolution. The data belong to a study of blood T cell repertoires in COVID-19. Study at large: Sources were T cells, B-cell-depleted T cells, or PBMCs; the material itself was cDNA or gDNA.

With 0 bases removed from V and 9 bases from J, the gap between germline ends came to 24 bases. The CDR3 spans 19 residues. The germline V gene has CDR1 MGHRA and CDR2 YSYEKL. Some clones are missing from TCRdb's copy, which holds only in-frame ones; the method was immunoSEQ multiplex PCR. The sample yields 200,000 or so clones, approximately 80% seen once. Sequenced sample: PBMCs or T cells enriched from blood (not recorded which). This clonotype originated in a man in his 60s who had recovered from COVID-19. This chain connects TRBV4-1 to TRBJ1-6; tentative D call: TRBD1 (5 bases). As DNA, the CDR3 is TGCGCCAGCAGCCAAGAAGGAGTGGGAAGTCGGGGGATTAGTTCACCCCTCCACTTT. The encoded protein is CASSQEGVGSRGISSPLHF.